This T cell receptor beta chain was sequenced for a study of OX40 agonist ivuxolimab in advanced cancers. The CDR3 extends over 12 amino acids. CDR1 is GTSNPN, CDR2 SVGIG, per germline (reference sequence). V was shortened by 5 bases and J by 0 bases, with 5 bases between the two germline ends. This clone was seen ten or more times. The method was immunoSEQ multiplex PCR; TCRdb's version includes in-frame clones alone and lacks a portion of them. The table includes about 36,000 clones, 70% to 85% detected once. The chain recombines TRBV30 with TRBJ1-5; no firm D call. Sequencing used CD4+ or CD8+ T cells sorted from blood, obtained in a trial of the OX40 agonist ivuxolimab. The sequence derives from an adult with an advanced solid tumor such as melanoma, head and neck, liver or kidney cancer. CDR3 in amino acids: CAWGLSNQPQHF. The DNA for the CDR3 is TGTGCCTGGGGACTTAGCAATCAGCCCCAGCATTTT.